Listed here are 7 T cell receptor beta chains from one sample, sequenced in a study of T cell responses to AZD1222 COVID-19 vaccine. Sequencing was performed with immunoSEQ multiplex PCR; in TCRdb, only in-frame clones are kept and a portion is missing. The data contain 55,000 to 80,000 clones, more than 70% of them singletons. The sequenced sample was peripheral blood, obtained on day 0 of AZD1222 vaccination. These receptor sequences come from an adult in good health.

The V call is TRBV7-3, the J call TRBJ1-1, with TRBD1 as a possible D gene (5 bases). V shed 5 bases and J shed 3 bases, with 10 bases lying between them. The V gene's germline CDR1 is SGHTA and CDR2 FQGTGA. The CDR3 sequence is 13 residues long. CDR3 region: CASSPGAYTEAFF. The CDR3 DNA follows: TGTGCCAGCAGCCCCGGGGCCTACACTGAAGCTTTCTTT.

This chain uses TRBV18 with TRBJ1-6; 7 bases match TRBD1. The CDR3 is 15 residues long. After removal of 0 bases from V and 14 bases from J, the junction contained 10 bases not matched to a gene. Looked up from germline, CDR1 is KGHSH and CDR2 is LQKENI. CDR3 protein: CASSPPGTAQSTLHF. The CDR3 DNA reads as TGTGCCAGCTCACCACCTGGGACAGCCCAGTCCACCCTCCACTTT.

V is TRBV12-5 and J is TRBJ1-2; D is possibly TRBD1 (6 bases). V lost 4 bases and J lost 8, with 14 bases in between. Per the germline V gene, CDR1 is LGHNT and CDR2 is FRNRAP. The CDR3 has 13 residues. Here the CDR3 DNA reads TGTGCTAGTGGTTCCGGAGGGGGATCCGGCTACACCTTC. Protein product: CASGSGGGSGYTF.

This clone was counted once. The rearrangement joins TRBV6-5 to TRBJ2-7, with 10 bases identical to TRBD1. J was trimmed by 2 bases and V by 0 bases; bases with no gene match: 4. This CDR3 has 16 amino acids. Per germline, CDR1 MNHEY and CDR2 SVGAGI. CDR3: CASSYSWTGGAYEQYF. The CDR3 coding sequence is TGTGCCAGCAGTTACTCCTGGACAGGGGGGGCCTACGAGCAGTACTTC.

This clone came up a few times. The chain recombines TRBV6-5 with TRBJ1-2; 7 bases agree with TRBD1. Germline values: CDR1 MNHEY, CDR2 SVGAGI. The CDR3 has 16 residues. With V trimmed by 0 bases and J by 1 base, 5 bases remained unmatched. This CDR3 is CASSYSAGTVNYGYTF. Here the CDR3 DNA reads TGTGCCAGCAGTTACTCGGCAGGGACAGTTAACTATGGCTACACCTTC.

V is TRBV19 and J is TRBJ1-3; D unclear. Trimming removed 2 bases from V and 5 bases from J, with 7 bases in between. In germline, CDR1 is LNHDA, CDR2 SQIVND (reference sequence). The CDR3 is 13 residues long. CDR3 protein: CASSISARNTIYF. The CDR3 DNA reads TGTGCCAGTAGTATATCAGCAAGAAACACCATATATTTT.

This CDR3 is CASSPRDSLDTEAFF. The CDR3 coding sequence is TGTGCCAGCTCACCGCGGGACAGTTTGGACACTGAAGCTTTCTTT. The chain carries TRBV18 and TRBJ1-1; 7 nucleotides agree with TRBD1. Germline CDR1 is KGHSH and CDR2 is LQKENI. V gave up 3 bases and J gave up 3 bases; unmatched junction bases: 7. This CDR3 is 15 amino acids long.